The clone carrying this T cell receptor beta chain has at least ten counts. The antigen is not known. The data belong to a study of early T cells in non-severe SARS-CoV-2 infection. Study-level findings and limits: Clonotype matching in VDJdb favored anti-spike CD8 responses and did not capture private and CD4 specificities.

The junction had 10 bases not matched to a gene; V was cut back by 4 bases and J by 5 bases. This CDR3 spans 15 amino acids. The germline gives CDR1 SQVTM, CDR2 ANQGSEA. TCRdb used MiXCR to reprocess the 5' RACE reads, holding one entry per CDR3 protein. The table has about 59,000 distinct CDR3 sequences, roughly 13% seen once. This chain connects TRBV29-1 to TRBJ1-1; TRBD1 agrees at 10 bases. The origin of this receptor is an adult who was a healthcare worker with PCR-confirmed SARS-CoV-2 infection or an uninfected control (not recorded which). The specimen comprised whole blood, sampled at baseline. The CDR3 DNA reads TGCAGCGTTGGAAAGGGGGGACAGGGGAATACTGAAGCTTTCTTT. Amino acid sequence: CSVGKGGQGNTEAFF.